The 23 T cell receptor beta chains given below trace back to one sample, sequenced in a study of blood T cell repertoires in COVID-19. Clones were sequenced by immunoSEQ multiplex PCR, and TCRdb holds only the in-frame ones, with some missing. The table shows 200,000 to 250,000 clones, with 70% to 90% occurring only once. What was sequenced was peripheral blood. The receptors come from a man younger than 40 with COVID-19, enrolled during active disease.

This clone was counted a single time. V is TRBV15 and J is TRBJ2-7; TRBD1 agrees at 8 bases. J was trimmed by 0 bases and V by 5 bases; bases with no gene match: 6. There are 15 residues in the CDR3. The germline V gene encodes CDR1 LNHNV and CDR2 YYDKDF (reference sequence). For the CDR3, the DNA is TGTGCCACCAGCGGGACGGACAGGGCCTCCTACGAGCAGTACTTC. Protein product: CATSGTDRASYEQYF.

The sample holds one count of this clone. CDR3 in DNA: TGTGCCAGTAGGCATCGACCGGGACAGGGGGCAGGCGGCAATCAGCCCCAGCATTTT. This translates into CASRHRPGQGAGGNQPQHF. The rearrangement joins TRBV19 to TRBJ1-5; TRBD1 aligns across 12 bases. CDR3 length: 19 residues. The V and J ends lost 6 bases and 2 bases, in that order; junction bases with no gene match: 14. Per the germline V gene, CDR1 is LNHDA and CDR2 is SQIVND (reference sequence).

V is TRBV28 and J is TRBJ2-3; D uncertain. Germline loops: CDR1 MDHEN, CDR2 SYDVKM. The ends were cut back, 6 bases at V and 6 bases at J, with 10 bases in the middle. This CDR3 has 12 residues. CDR3 sequence reads: CASRRQDDTQYF. CDR3 bases: TGTGCCAGCAGACGACAAGACGATACGCAGTATTTT.

The chain recombines TRBV7-9 with TRBJ1-4; D gene ambiguous. The CDR3 runs to 14 residues. V dropped 5 bases and J dropped 4 bases, with 11 bases sitting between them. CDR1 is SEHNR, CDR2 FQNEAQ, per germline (reference sequence). This CDR3 is CASSLSGFNEKLFF. CDR3 nucleotide sequence: TGTGCCAGCAGCCTGTCAGGCTTTAATGAAAAACTGTTTTTT.

This CDR3 reads CASRRLAGGHNEQFF. For the CDR3, the DNA is TGTGCCAGCAGACGACTAGCGGGGGGACACAATGAGCAGTTCTTC. The rearrangement links TRBV2 to TRBJ2-1; 13 bases are a match to TRBD2. V trimming: 6 bases; J trimming: 5 bases; junction bases outside the gene matches: 4. CDR1 and CDR2 (germline): SNHLY, FYNNEI. The CDR3 covers 15 residues.

The DNA of the CDR3 is TGTGCCAGCATCCCGGGACAGGGGGCTCGGTATGGCTACACCTTC. Protein sequence: CASIPGQGARYGYTF. The chain joins TRBV6-5 to TRBJ1-2, with TRBD1 identical over 12 bases. The V segment lost 7 bases and the J segment 5 bases; nucleotides outside the gene matches: 8. The germline V gene encodes CDR1 MNHEY and CDR2 SVGAGI. The CDR3 is made up of 15 amino acids.

The rearrangement uses TRBV11-2 and TRBJ2-1; perhaps TRBD2 as D (6 bases). Germline loops: CDR1 SGHAT, CDR2 FQNNGV. V was clipped by 5 bases and J by 4 bases, with 9 bases between them. CDR3 length equals 13 residues. The DNA of the CDR3 is TGTGCCAGCAGCACCGGACTATACAATGAGCAGTTCTTC. Its translation: CASSTGLYNEQFF.

This rearrangement joins TRBV4-2 to TRBJ2-7, with 9 bases fitting TRBD2. Germline CDR1 is LGHNA and CDR2 is YNFKEQ. After removal of 8 bases from V and 5 bases from J, the junction contained 16 bases not matched to a gene. This CDR3 spans 16 amino acids. The CDR3 DNA follows: TGTGCCAGCGGATTACTAGCGGGTAGCCCATGGGACGAGCAGTACTTC. Amino acid sequence: CASGLLAGSPWDEQYF.

This clone appeared a single time. The chain links TRBV7-6 to TRBJ2-1; the D is unclear. The CDR3 sequence is 15 residues long. Trimming took 7 bases from V and 0 from J, leaving 13 bases between them. The V gene's germline CDR1 is SGHVS and CDR2 FNYEAQ. Here the CDR3 reads CASTTLESSYNEQFF. The CDR3 DNA reads as TGTGCCAGCACCACTTTGGAGAGCTCCTACAATGAGCAGTTCTTC.

A single count supports this clone. This sequence joins TRBV19 and TRBJ2-1; no reliable D call. V shed 4 bases and J shed 1 base, with 11 bases lying between them. This CDR3 region has 15 residues. Germline V CDR1 and CDR2: LNHDA, SQIVND (reference sequence). In DNA form, the CDR3 reads TGTGCCAGTAGTAATGCTGTGAGTTCCTACAATGAGCAGTTCTTC. It yields the protein CASSNAVSSYNEQFF.

The rearrangement uses TRBV5-1 and TRBJ1-4, with TRBD1 matching 7 bases. This CDR3 has 15 residues. Germline V gene data show CDR1 as SGHRS and CDR2 as YFSETQ. V gave up 0 bases and J gave up 6 bases; unmatched junction bases: 5. The CDR3: CASSLGGQRDEKLFF. The CDR3 DNA follows: TGCGCCAGCAGCTTGGGGGGACAGCGTGATGAAAAACTGTTTTTT. The complete variable domain, with remaining parts taken from reference TRBV5-1 and TRBJ1-4, reads KAGVTQTPRYLIKTRGQQVTLSCSPISGHRSVSWYQQTPGQGLQFLFEYFSETQRNKGNFPGRFSGRQFSNSRSEMNVSTLELGDSALYLCASSLGGQRDEKLFFGSGTQLSVL.

The J gene is TRBJ2-5, the V gene TRBV28; D may be TRBD2 (6 bases). The germline V and J ends were trimmed by 6 bases and 5 bases, with 13 bases remaining between them. The CDR3 loop spans 13 amino acids. Germline V gives CDR1 MDHEN, CDR2 SYDVKM. The DNA of the CDR3 is TGTGCCAGCAGCCTCGGGGGTTCGGAGACCCAGTACTTC. Its translation is CASSLGGSETQYF.

A single count supports this clone. The chain carries TRBV28 and TRBJ2-5; D not resolved. V lost 2 bases and J 5 bases, leaving 9 bases between the germline ends. The CDR3 is made up of 13 amino acids. Germline CDR1 reads MDHEN; CDR2 reads SYDVKM. CDR3 amino acids: CASSLQVGETQYF. As DNA, the CDR3 is TGTGCCAGCAGTTTACAGGTTGGGGAGACCCAGTACTTC. Drawing the rest from reference TRBV28 and TRBJ2-5, the complete variable domain is DVKVTQSSRYLVKRTGEKVFLECVQDMDHENMFWYRQDPGLGLRLIYFSYDVKMKEKGDIPEGYSVSREKKERFSLILESASTNQTSMYLCASSLQVGETQYFGPGTRLLVL.

This clone was observed a single time. This chain links TRBV14 with TRBJ2-7, with no clear D. Germline loops: CDR1 SGHDN, CDR2 FVKESK. The CDR3 sequence is 12 residues long. Trimming removed 4 bases from V and 0 bases from J, with 4 bases in between. The CDR3 sequence: CASSLSSYEQYF. The CDR3 DNA reads as TGTGCCAGCAGCCTTAGCTCCTACGAGCAGTACTTC.

The V gene is TRBV11-2, the J gene TRBJ1-1; no clear D gene. Looked up from germline, CDR1 is SGHAT and CDR2 is FQNNGV. Trimming removed 8 bases at V and 4 bases at J, with 14 bases between. This CDR3 is 13 amino acids long. As DNA, the CDR3 is TGTGCCAGCGGGCCGGTCATGGGCACTGAAGCTTTCTTT. Translated: CASGPVMGTEAFF.

This chain links TRBV19 with TRBJ2-7; 9 bases line up with TRBD2. The V gene's germline CDR1 is LNHDA and CDR2 SQIVND (reference sequence). V lost 2 bases to trimming and J lost 7 bases; unmatched junction nucleotides: 6. The CDR3 length is 14 residues. CDR3 in amino acids: CASSIRGSGGEQYF. As DNA, the CDR3 is TGTGCCAGTAGTATAAGGGGTAGCGGGGGAGAGCAGTACTTC.

This clone was seen only once. This chain joins TRBV19 and TRBJ1-1, with D possibly TRBD1 on 6 matching bases. CDR1 LNHDA and CDR2 SQIVND come from the germline V gene (reference sequence). Deletions cut 1 base from V and 6 bases from J, with 21 bases between. The CDR3 is 17 residues long. CDR3 DNA sequence: TGTGCCAGTAGTATAGGTTTTGGACAGACCTGGAGCTCTGAAGCTTTCTTT. Its protein is CASSIGFGQTWSSEAFF. The full variable domain, rest sourced from reference TRBV19 and TRBJ1-1, is DGGITQSPKYLFRKEGQNVTLSCEQNLNHDAMYWYRQDPGQGLRLIYYSQIVNDFQKGDIAEGYSVSREKKESFPLTVTSAQKNPTAFYLCASSIGFGQTWSSEAFFGQGTRLTVV.

This clone is a singleton in its sample. The V gene is TRBV18, the J gene TRBJ1-6; D is unclear. The CDR3 totals 15 residues. Deletions cut 3 bases from V and 5 bases from J, with 11 bases between. Germline V gives CDR1 KGHSH, CDR2 LQKENI. The CDR3 spells CASSPTQADNSPLHF. DNA of the CDR3: TGTGCCAGCTCACCGACTCAAGCGGATAATTCACCCCTCCACTTT. The variable domain in full, with the rest retrieved from reference TRBV18 and TRBJ1-6, is NAGVMQNPRHLVRRRGQEARLRCSPMKGHSHVYWYRQLPEEGLKFMVYLQKENIIDESGMPKERFSAEFPKEGPSILRIQQVVRGDSAAYFCASSPTQADNSPLHFGNGTRLTVT.

The V and J genes are TRBV10-3 and TRBJ2-7; 8 nucleotides agree with TRBD2. CDR3 length: 11 amino acids. CDR1 and CDR2 (germline): ENHRY, SYGVKD. Trimming at V came to 10 bases and at J to 2 bases, leaving 1 base not matched to a gene. The CDR3 DNA sequence: TGTGCCACCGGGAGGGCCTACGAGCAGTACTTC. It yields the protein CATGRAYEQYF.

The CDR3 DNA sequence: TGTGCCACCAGCAGAGATAATGGGCTAATTTACAATGAGCAGTTCTTC. Translating it yields CATSRDNGLIYNEQFF. The chain has TRBV15 and TRBJ2-1, with D hard to call. V shed 0 bases and J shed 4 bases, with 13 bases lying between them. The CDR3 extends over 16 amino acids. Germline V gives CDR1 LNHNV, CDR2 YYDKDF (reference sequence). The full variable domain, in which reference TRBV15 and TRBJ2-1 provide the parts outside the CDR3, is DAMVIQNPRYQVTQFGKPVTLSCSQTLNHNVMYWYQQKSSQAPKLLFHYYDKDFNNEADTPDNFQSRRPNTSFCFLDIRSPGLGDTAMYLCATSRDNGLIYNEQFFGPGTRLTVL.

The chain joins TRBV7-3 to TRBJ2-1; D is undetermined. Germline loops: CDR1 SGHTA, CDR2 FQGTGA. The CDR3 totals 15 residues. V was cut by 4 bases and J by 0 bases, with 10 bases left in between. CDR3 bases: TGTGCCAGCAGCTCGACTGCCACCTCCTACAATGAGCAGTTCTTC. It encodes CASSSTATSYNEQFF.

J is TRBJ1-1 and V is TRBV5-4; D is unclear. This CDR3 region has 16 residues. V gave up 3 bases and J gave up 8 bases, with 23 bases separating them. Per the germline V gene, CDR1 is SGHNT and CDR2 is YYREEE (reference sequence). The CDR3 DNA is TGTGCCAGCAGCTCTGGGAGGGTTGCGAGCATAATCGAAGCTTTCTTT. Its protein product is CASSSGRVASIIEAFF.

This chain joins TRBV25-1 and TRBJ1-3, with TRBD1 identical over 9 bases. CDR1 and CDR2 (germline): MGHDK, SYGVNS. This CDR3 is built from 16 residues. Trimming at V came to 7 bases and at J to 5 bases, leaving 12 bases not matched to a gene. CDR3: CASTPIPGQGRNTIYF. CDR3 DNA: TGTGCCAGCACTCCAATCCCGGGACAGGGACGAAACACCATATATTTT.